The rows below give T cell receptor beta chains drawn from one sample of a study of cytomegalovirus exposure and HLA in healthy donors. Measured with immunoSEQ multiplex PCR; TCRdb has only the in-frame clones, and not every one. The sample lists about 120,000 clones; around 80% were seen once. Sequencing input: PBMCs. The receptors derive from a female donor in good health and CMV-seronegative. Both conserved end residues are part of each CDR3. Only some rows state a clone size, as once, few, many or a class for expanded clones.

abundance,v_gene,CDR3aa
-,TRBV28,CASSLRQGRAFF
-,TRBV5-1,CASRPDRGWGAFF
-,TRBV10-1,CASSESRGAEGETQYF
-,TRBV14,CASSLRTGEVGSEAFF
-,TRBV19,CASSIGTGPYEQYF
-,TRBV27,CASSLSYRTEAFF
-,TRBV2,CASSAGLARGADTQYF
-,TRBV28,CASSLQGANEKLFF
-,TRBV6-5,CASSLTGGLYNSPLHF
-,TRBV18,CASSFLDTTTDTQYF
-,TRBV28,CASSFGDRGSEAFF
-,TRBV2,CASRGTGAIMNTEAFF
-,TRBV7-9,CASIQEGRSRETQYF
-,TRBV2,CASRTKGAPYNEQFF
-,TRBV6-5,CASSGLAGVPGELFF
-,TRBV6-1,CASSERLAGVSYEQFF
once,TRBV6-4,CASSDSDFPGEFTF
-,TRBV6-5,CASSRAMREYF
-,TRBV4-2,CASSQPLRGPRMQYF
-,TRBV5-4,CASTLRAGRTDTQYF
-,TRBV9,CASSTAGCEAFF
once,TRBV25-1,CASSEGAGLAGETQYF
few,TRBV6-5,CASSSPLGNTEAFF
-,TRBV2,CASSPGLAGGSYNEQFF
-,TRBV5-1,CASSTEGQGNSPLHF
-,TRBV7-3,CASSLTSGDTQYF
-,TRBV7-9,CASSPRTSGSRDEQFF
-,TRBV6-5,CASSPRTGQRETQYF
-,TRBV6-6,CASSYIRGLYEQYF
-,TRBV28,CASSQPPATTQQFF
-,TRBV11-2,CASSLVSGSGNTIYF
-,TRBV7-9,CASSPGGWNTEAFF
-,TRBV6-1,CASNTAAGGRTEAFF